The clone carrying this TCR beta chain was counted a few times. Its antigen is undetermined. Lysates of CMV-infected fibroblasts at around 9.8 ug/mL stimulated these cells. CD40L/CD69 double-negative CD45RO-high memory CD4+ T cells were collected. The sample comes from a study of persistence of HIV-infected CD4 T cells. The ends were cut back, 0 bases at V and 1 base at J, with 13 bases in the middle. Germline CDR1 MNHNS, CDR2 SASEGT. The CDR3 extends over 17 amino acids. The immunoSEQ assay was version 4, run in survey mode. The assay was immunoSEQ multiplex PCR, and TCRdb's table has in-frame clones only and misses some. The table records tens of thousands of clones, about 80% of them present only once.

The sequence came from an adult man with HIV who was CMV-seropositive. The J gene is TRBJ1-5, the V gene TRBV6-1, with D uncertain. The material sequenced was CD4+ T cells sorted from PBMCs after 18-hour stimulation, taken from a patient who received antiretroviral therapy. The CDR3 sequence is CASSEAPGSRSNQPQHF. CDR3 nucleotide sequence: TGTGCCAGCAGTGAAGCTCCCGGGAGCAGGAGCAATCAGCCCCAGCATTTT.